The 2 T cell receptor beta chains below were found in one sample sequenced in a study of human T cells and chemical hapten exposure. Unfractionated whole blood was the source from which total RNA was extracted. TCRdb called the 5' RACE reads again in MiXCR, with one record for every CDR3 protein. The table shows some 150,000 distinct CDR3 sequences, with about 4% occurring only once. The receptor set was obtained from a female donor in good health.

At least ten counts were recorded for this clonotype. The chain couples TRBV6-5 to TRBJ1-2; D call uncertain. Trimming took 2 bases from V and 4 from J, leaving 14 bases between them. This CDR3 region has 15 residues. Germline loops: CDR1 MNHEY, CDR2 SVGAGI. The CDR3 spells CASSYNGDRVYGYTF. The CDR3 DNA follows: TGTGCCAGCAGTTACAACGGGGATAGGGTCTATGGCTACACCTTC.

The chain has TRBV2 and TRBJ2-3; tentatively, D is TRBD1 (5 bases). The CDR3 covers 14 residues. Germline-derived CDR1 and CDR2 are SNHLY and FYNNEI. Trimming stripped 6 bases from V and 2 bases from J, with 12 bases between. CDR3 protein: CASSKTAATDTQYF. The CDR3 region has the DNA TGTGCCAGCAGCAAGACAGCAGCCACAGATACGCAGTATTTT.